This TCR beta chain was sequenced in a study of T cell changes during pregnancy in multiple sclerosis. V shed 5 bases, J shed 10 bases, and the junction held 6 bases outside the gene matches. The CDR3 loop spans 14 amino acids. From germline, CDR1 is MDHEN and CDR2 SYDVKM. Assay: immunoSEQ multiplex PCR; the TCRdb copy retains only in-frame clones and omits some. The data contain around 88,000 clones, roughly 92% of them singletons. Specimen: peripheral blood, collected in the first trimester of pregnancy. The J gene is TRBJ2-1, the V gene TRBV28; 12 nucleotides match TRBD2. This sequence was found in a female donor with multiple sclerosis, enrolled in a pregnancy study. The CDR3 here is CASSLAGGNGEQFF. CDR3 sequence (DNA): TGTGCCAGCAGTCTAGCGGGGGGGAATGGAGAGCAGTTCTTC.